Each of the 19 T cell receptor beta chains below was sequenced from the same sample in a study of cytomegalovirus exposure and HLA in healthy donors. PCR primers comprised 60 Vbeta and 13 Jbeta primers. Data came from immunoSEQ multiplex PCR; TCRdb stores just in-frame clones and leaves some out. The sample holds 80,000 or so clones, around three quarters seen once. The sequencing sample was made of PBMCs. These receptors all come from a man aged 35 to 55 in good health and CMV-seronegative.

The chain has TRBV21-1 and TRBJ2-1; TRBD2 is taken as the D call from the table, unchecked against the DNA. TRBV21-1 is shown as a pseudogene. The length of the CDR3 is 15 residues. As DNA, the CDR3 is TGTGCCAGCAGCAACCGAGCGGAGCCTAGGAATGAGCAGTTCTTC. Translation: CASSNRAEPRNEQFF.

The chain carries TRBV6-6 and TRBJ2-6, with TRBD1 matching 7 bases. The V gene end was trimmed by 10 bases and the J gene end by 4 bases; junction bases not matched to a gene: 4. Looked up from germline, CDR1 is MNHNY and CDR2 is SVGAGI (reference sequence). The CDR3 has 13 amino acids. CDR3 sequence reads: CATPGQGANVLTF. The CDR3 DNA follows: TGTGCCACCCCGGGACAGGGGGCCAACGTCCTGACTTTC.

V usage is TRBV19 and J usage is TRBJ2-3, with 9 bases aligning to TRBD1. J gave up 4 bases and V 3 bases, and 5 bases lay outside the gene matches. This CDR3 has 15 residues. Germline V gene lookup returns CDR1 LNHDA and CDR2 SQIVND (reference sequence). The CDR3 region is CASSMPDRGADTQYF. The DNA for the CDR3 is TGTGCCAGTAGTATGCCGGACAGGGGCGCAGATACGCAGTATTTT.

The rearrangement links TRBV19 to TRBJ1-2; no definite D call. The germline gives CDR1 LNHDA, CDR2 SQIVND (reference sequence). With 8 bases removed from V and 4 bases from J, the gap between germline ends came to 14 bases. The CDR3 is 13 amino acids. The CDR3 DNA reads TGTGCCAGTTCCCTCCGGGTCCGCTATGGCTACACCTTC. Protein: CASSLRVRYGYTF.

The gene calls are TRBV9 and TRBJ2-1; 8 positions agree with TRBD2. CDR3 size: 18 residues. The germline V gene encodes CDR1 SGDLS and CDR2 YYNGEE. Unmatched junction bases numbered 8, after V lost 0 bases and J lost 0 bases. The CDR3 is CASSVGSGGSGSYNEQFF. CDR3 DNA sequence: TGTGCCAGCAGCGTAGGGTCGGGAGGGTCGGGCTCCTACAATGAGCAGTTCTTC.

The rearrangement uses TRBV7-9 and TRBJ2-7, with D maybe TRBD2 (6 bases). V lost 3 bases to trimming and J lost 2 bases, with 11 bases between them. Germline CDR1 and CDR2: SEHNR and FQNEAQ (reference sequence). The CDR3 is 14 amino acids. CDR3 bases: TGTGCCAGCAGCTTGGAGGGACGGCCCTACGAGCAGTACTTC. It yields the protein CASSLEGRPYEQYF. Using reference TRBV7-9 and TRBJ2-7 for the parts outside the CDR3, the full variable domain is DTGVSQNPRHKITKRGQNVTFRCDPISEHNRLYWYRQTLGQGPEFLTYFQNEAQLEKSRLLSDRFSAERPKGSFSTLEIQRTEQGDSAMYLCASSLEGRPYEQYFGPGTRLTVT.

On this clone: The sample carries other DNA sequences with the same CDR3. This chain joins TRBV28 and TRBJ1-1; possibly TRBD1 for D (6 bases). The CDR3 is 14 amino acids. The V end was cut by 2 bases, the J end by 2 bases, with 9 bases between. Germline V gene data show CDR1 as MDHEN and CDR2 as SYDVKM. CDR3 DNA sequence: TGTGCCAGCAGTTTAGGTGGGGGCAACACTGAAGCTTTCTTT. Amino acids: CASSLGGGNTEAFF.

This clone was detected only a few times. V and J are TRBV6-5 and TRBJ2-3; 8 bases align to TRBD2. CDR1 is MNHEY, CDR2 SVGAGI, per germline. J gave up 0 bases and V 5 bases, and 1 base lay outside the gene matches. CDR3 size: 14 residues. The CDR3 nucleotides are TGTGCCAGCAGTGCTAGCGGGAGCACAGATACGCAGTATTTT. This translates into CASSASGSTDTQYF.

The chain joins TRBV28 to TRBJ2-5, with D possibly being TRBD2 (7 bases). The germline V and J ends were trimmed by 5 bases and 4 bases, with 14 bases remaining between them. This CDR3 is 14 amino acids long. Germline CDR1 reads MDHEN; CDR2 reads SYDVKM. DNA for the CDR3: TGTGCCAGCAGTCTGCCAGGGGAGGGAGAGACCCAGTACTTC. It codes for CASSLPGEGETQYF.

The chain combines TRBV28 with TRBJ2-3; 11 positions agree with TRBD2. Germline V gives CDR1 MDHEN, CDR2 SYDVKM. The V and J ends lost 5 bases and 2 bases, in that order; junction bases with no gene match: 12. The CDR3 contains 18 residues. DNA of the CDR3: TGTGCCAGCAGTCTCCCTTCCGGACTAGCGGGCGACACAGATACGCAGTATTTT. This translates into CASSLPSGLAGDTDTQYF.

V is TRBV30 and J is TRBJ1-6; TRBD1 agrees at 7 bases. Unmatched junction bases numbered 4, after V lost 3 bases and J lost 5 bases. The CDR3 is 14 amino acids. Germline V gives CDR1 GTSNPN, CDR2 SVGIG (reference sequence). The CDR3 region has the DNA TGTGCCTGGAGACAGGGGAGCGATAATTCACCCCTCCACTTT. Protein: CAWRQGSDNSPLHF.

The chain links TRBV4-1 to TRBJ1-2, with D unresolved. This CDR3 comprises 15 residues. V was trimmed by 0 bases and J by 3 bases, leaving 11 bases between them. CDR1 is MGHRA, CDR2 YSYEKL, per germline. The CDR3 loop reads CASSQDLGPDYGYTF. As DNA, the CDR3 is TGCGCCAGCAGCCAAGACCTAGGTCCGGACTATGGCTACACCTTC.

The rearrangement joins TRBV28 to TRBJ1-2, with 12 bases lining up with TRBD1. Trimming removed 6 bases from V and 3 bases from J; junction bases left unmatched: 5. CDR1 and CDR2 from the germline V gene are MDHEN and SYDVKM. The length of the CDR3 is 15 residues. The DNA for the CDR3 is TGTGCCAGCAGGGGACAGGGGGCCGGAGACTATGGCTACACCTTC. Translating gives CASRGQGAGDYGYTF.

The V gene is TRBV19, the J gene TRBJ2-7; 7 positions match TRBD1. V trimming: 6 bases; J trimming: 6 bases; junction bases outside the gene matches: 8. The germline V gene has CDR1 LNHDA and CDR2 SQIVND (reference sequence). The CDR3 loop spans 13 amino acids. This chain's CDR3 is CASRKTGTAEQYF. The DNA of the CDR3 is TGTGCCAGTAGAAAGACAGGGACAGCCGAGCAGTACTTC.

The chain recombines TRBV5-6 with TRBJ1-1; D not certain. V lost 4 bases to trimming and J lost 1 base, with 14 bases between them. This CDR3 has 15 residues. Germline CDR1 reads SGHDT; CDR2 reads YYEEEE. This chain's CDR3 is CASSLGITGNTEAFF. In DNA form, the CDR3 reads TGTGCCAGCAGCCTCGGGATCACGGGGAACACTGAAGCTTTCTTT.

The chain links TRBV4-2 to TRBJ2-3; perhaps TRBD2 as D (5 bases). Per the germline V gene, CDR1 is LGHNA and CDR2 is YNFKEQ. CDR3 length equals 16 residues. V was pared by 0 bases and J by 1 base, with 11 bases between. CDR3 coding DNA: TGTGCCAGCAGCCAAGAAGCGGCCCCCCGCACAGATACGCAGTATTTT. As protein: CASSQEAAPRTDTQYF.

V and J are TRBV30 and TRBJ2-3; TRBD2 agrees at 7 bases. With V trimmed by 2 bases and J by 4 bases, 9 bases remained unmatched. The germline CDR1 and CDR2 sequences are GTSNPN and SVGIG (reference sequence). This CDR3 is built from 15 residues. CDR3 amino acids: CAWSFGGSLPDTQYF. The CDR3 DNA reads TGTGCCTGGAGTTTTGGCGGGAGCCTCCCAGATACGCAGTATTTT.

For the CDR3, the DNA is TGTGCCAGCAGTCCGAACAGGGGGCATCAGCCCCAGCATTTT. Encoded protein: CASSPNRGHQPQHF. The rearrangement joins TRBV28 to TRBJ1-5; 9 bases agree with TRBD1. V lost 5 bases to trimming and J lost 5 bases; unmatched junction nucleotides: 4. CDR1 is MDHEN, CDR2 SYDVKM, per germline. CDR3 length equals 14 residues.

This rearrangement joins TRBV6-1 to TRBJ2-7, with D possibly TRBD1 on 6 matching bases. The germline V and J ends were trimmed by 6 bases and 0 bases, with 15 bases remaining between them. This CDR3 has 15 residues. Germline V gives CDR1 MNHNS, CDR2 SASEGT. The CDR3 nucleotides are TGTGCCAGCAGGGTGGGACACCCGAGCTCCTACGAGCAGTACTTC. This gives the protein CASRVGHPSSYEQYF.